This T cell receptor beta chain was obtained from a study of CD4 T cells in relation to SARS-CoV-2 and coronaviruses. Study-level background: PBMCs were cultured with antigen for roughly nine days before TCR beta sequencing.

Before the COVID-19 pandemic, during about 2010-2018, CD4+ T cells were taken from unexposed donors. The cells were cultured for 9 to 11 days before CD4+ T cells were isolated. Comments on this clone: Its antigen is still unknown.

TCRdb's copy holds only in-frame clones and misses some; the assay was immunoSEQ multiplex PCR. The sample has approximately 22,000 clones, about 70% seen once. The ends were cut back, 4 bases at V and 4 bases at J, with 16 bases in the middle. Germline V CDR1 and CDR2: SGHAT, FQNNGV. The CDR3 runs to 16 residues. The specimen was CD4+ T cells from PBMCs, cultured in vitro. The clonotype comes from a human donor in good health. The J gene is TRBJ2-2, the V gene TRBV11-2; perhaps TRBD1 as D (5 bases). CDR3 bases: TGTGCCAGCAGCTCGATTCAGGGCCCTCGCACCGGGGAGCTGTTTTTT. The encoded protein is CASSSIQGPRTGELFF.